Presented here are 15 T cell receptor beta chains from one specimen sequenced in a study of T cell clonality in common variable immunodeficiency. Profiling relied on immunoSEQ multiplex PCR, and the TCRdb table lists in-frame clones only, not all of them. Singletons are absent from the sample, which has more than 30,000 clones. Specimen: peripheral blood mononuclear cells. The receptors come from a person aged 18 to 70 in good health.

The DNA read from the CDR3 is TGTGCCTGGAGTTCAGGGGGCCGCTATGGT. Translated, it gives CAWSSGGRYG. The entire CDR3 protein reads CAWSSGGRYGQYF. The chain uses TRBV30 and TRBJ2-4, with 8 bases that match TRBD1. The read halts 3 residues ahead of the CDR3 end, with the missing end drawn from the germline J gene. The CDR3 consists of 13 residues. Looked up from germline, CDR1 is GTSNPN and CDR2 is SVGIG (reference sequence). Using reference TRBV30 and TRBJ2-4 for the parts outside the CDR3, the full variable domain is SQTIHQWPATLVQPVGSPLSLECTVEGTSNPNLYWYRQAAGRGLQLLFYSVGIGQISSEVPQNLSASRPQDRQFILSSKKLLLSDSGFYLCAWSSGGRYGQYFGAGTRLSVL.

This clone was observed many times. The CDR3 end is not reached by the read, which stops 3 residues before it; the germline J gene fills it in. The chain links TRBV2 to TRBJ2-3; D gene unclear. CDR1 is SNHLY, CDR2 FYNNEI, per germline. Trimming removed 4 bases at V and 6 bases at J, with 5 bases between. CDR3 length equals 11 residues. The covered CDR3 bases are TGTGCCAGCAGTGGACTGGATACG. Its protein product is CASSGLDT. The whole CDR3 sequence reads CASSGLDTQYF.

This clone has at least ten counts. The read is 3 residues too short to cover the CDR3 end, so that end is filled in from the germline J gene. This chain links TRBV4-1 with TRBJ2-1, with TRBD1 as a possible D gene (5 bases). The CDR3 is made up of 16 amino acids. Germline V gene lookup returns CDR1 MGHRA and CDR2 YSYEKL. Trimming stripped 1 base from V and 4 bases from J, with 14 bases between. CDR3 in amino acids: CASSQGATDTYNEQFF. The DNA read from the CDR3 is TGCGCCAGCAGCCAAGGGGCGACAGATACTTACAATGAG.

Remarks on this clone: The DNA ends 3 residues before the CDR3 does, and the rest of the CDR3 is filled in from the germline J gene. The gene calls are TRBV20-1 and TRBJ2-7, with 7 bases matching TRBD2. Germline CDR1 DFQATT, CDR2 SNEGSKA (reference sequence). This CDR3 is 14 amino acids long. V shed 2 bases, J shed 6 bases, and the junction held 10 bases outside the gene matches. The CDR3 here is CSARRAGVIAEQYF. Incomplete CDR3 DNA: TGCAGTGCTAGACGGGCGGGAGTCATCGCCGAG.

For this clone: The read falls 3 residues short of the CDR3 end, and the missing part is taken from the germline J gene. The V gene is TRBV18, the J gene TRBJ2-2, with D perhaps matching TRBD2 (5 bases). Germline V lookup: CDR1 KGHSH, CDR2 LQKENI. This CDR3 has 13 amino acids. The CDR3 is CASSPGRGEKLFF. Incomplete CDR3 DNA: TGTGCCAGCTCACCGGGCCGGGGTGAAAAG.

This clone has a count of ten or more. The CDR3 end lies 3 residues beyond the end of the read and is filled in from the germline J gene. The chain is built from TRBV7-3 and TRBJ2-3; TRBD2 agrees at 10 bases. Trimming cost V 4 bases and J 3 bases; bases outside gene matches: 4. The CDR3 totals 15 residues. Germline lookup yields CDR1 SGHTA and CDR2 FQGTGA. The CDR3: CASSSAGGETDTQYF. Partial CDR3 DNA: TGTGCCAGCAGCTCAGCGGGAGGGGAGACAGATACG. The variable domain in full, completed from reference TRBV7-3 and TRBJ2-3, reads GAGVSQTPSNKVTEKGKYVELRCDPISGHTALYWYRQSLGQGPEFLIYFQGTGAADDSGLPNDRFFAVRPEGSVSTLKIQRTERGDSAVYLCASSSAGGETDTQYFGPGTRLTVL.

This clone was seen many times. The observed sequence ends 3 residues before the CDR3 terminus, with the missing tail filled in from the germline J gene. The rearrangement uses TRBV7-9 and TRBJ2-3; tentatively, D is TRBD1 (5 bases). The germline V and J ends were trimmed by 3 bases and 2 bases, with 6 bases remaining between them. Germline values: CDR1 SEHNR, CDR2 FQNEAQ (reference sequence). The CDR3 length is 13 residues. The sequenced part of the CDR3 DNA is TGTGCCAGCAGCTTGACAGCCACAGATACG. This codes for CASSLTATDT. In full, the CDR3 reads CASSLTATDTQYF. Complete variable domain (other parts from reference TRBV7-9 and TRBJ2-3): DTGVSQNPRHKITKRGQNVTFRCDPISEHNRLYWYRQTLGQGPEFLTYFQNEAQLEKSRLLSDRFSAERPKGSFSTLEIQRTEQGDSAMYLCASSLTATDTQYFGPGTRLTVL.

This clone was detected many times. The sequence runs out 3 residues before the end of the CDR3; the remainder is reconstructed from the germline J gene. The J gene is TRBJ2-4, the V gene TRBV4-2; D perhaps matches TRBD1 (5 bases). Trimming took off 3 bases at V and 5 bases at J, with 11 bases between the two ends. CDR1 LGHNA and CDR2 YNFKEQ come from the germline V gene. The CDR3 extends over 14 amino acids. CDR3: CASSQSTEENIQYF. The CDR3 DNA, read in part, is TGTGCCAGCAGCCAGTCGACAGAAGAAAACATT.

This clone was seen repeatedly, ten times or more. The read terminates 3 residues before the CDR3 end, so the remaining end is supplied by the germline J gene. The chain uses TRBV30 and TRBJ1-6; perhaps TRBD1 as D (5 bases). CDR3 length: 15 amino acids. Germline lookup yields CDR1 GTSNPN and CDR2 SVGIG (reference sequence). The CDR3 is CAWSPFGRGDGPLHF. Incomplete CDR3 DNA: TGTGCCTGGAGTCCCTTTGGTAGAGGGGATGGGCCC.

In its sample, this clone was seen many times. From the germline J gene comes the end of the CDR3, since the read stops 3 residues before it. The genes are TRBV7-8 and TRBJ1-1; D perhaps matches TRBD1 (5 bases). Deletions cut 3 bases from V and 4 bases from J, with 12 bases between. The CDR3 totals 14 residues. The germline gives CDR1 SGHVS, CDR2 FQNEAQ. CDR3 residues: CASSFMGQGTEAFF. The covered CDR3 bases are TGTGCCAGCAGCTTCATGGGGCAGGGCACTGAA. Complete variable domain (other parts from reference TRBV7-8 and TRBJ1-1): GAGVSQSPRYKVAKRGQDVALRCDPISGHVSLFWYQQALGQGPEFLTYFQNEAQLDKSGLPSDRFFAERPEGSVSTLKIQRTQQEDSAVYLCASSFMGQGTEAFFGQGTRLTVV.

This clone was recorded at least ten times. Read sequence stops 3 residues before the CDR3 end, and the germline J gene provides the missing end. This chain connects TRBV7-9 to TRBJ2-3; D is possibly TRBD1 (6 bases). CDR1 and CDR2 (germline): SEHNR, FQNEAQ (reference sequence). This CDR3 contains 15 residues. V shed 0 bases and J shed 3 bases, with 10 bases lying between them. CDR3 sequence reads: CASSLATGTTDTQYF. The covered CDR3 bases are TGTGCCAGCAGCTTAGCAACAGGGACAACAGATACG.

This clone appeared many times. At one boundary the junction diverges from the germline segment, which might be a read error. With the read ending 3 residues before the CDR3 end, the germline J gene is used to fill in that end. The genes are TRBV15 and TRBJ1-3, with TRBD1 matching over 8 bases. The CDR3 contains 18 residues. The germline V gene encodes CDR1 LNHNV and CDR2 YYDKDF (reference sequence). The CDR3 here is CATSRDNIPDRAGNTIYF. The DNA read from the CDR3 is TGTGCCACCAGCAGAGACAATATTCCGGACAGGGCAGGAAACACA. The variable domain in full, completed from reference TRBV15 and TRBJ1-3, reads DAMVIQNPRYQVTQFGKPVTLSCSQTLNHNVMYWYQQKSSQAPKLLFHYYDKDFNNEADTPDNFQSRRPNTSFCFLDIRSPGLGDTAMYLCATSRDNIPDRAGNTIYFGEGSWLTVV.

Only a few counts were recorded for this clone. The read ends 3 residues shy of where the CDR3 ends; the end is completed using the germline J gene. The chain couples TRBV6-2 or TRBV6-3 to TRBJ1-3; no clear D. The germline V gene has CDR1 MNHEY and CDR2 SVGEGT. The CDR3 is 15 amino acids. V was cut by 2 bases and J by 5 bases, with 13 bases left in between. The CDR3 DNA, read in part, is TGTGCCAGCAGTTACAACCGGCGGCCAAGAAACACC. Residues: CASSYNRRPRNT. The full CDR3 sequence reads CASSYNRRPRNTIYF.

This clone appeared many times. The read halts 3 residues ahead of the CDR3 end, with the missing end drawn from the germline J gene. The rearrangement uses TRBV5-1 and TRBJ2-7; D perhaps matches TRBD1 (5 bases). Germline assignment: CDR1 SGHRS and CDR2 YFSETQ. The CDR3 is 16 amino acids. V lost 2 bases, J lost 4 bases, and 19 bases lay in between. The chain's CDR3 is CASSLSSGQGLYEQYF. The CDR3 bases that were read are TGCGCCAGCAGCTTATCTTCCGGGCAGGGTCTGTACGAG.

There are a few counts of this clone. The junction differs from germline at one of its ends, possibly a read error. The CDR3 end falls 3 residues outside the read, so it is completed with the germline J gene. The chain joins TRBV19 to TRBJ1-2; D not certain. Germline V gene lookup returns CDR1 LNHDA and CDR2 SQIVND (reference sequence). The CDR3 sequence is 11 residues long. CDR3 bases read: TGTGCCAGTAGCTTAGTTTATGAC. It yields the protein CASSLVYD. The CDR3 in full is CASSLVYDYTF.